The next 17 T cell receptor beta chains were all read from a single sample in a study of T cell changes during pregnancy in multiple sclerosis. Repertoires were generated with immunoSEQ multiplex PCR, while TCRdb's copy carries only in-frame clones and drops some. The sample consists of about 40,000 clones, around 90% of them appearing once. Source: peripheral blood, taken in the first trimester of pregnancy. These receptors were obtained from a female donor in good health, enrolled as a control in a pregnancy study.

This clone was picked up one time. This chain links TRBV11-2 with TRBJ2-5, with TRBD1 identical over 9 bases. The CDR3 has 16 residues. Germline CDR1 is SGHAT and CDR2 is FQNNGV. V trimming: 1 base; J trimming: 6 bases; junction bases outside the gene matches: 9. Here the CDR3 DNA reads TGTGCCAGCAGCTTAGGGGTGGGACAGGGCGGACAGACCCAGTACTTC. It yields the protein CASSLGVGQGGQTQYF.

The chain joins TRBV28 to TRBJ2-4; TRBD2 matches 9 bases. This CDR3 contains 16 residues. Germline V gene lookup returns CDR1 MDHEN and CDR2 SYDVKM. After removal of 4 bases from V and 3 bases from J, the junction contained 7 bases not matched to a gene. The CDR3 DNA sequence: TGTGCCAGCAGTTCAATGGCGGGGGGGAGCAAAAACATTCAGTACTTC. It yields the protein CASSSMAGGSKNIQYF.

The chain couples TRBV5-6 to TRBJ1-4; no definite D call. The V end lost 0 bases, the J end lost 7 bases, and 19 bases lay between the germline ends. This CDR3 is built from 17 residues. CDR1 and CDR2 from the germline V gene are SGHDT and YYEEEE. CDR3 in DNA: TGTGCCAGCAGCTTGGGGAGTGGGTCCAAGGTCTCTGAAAAACTGTTTTTT. Protein sequence: CASSLGSGSKVSEKLFF.

This clone came up once. In nucleotides, the CDR3 is TGTGCCAGCAGTGACCGGGCGGGTACCAACAATGAGCAGTTCTTC. Translating it yields CASSDRAGTNNEQFF. This chain uses TRBV6-4 with TRBJ2-1; maybe TRBD2 (5 bases). Per germline, CDR1 MRHNA and CDR2 SNTAGT. Trimming took off 2 bases at V and 5 bases at J, with 13 bases between the two ends. There are 15 residues in the CDR3.

This clone appeared a single time. The chain links TRBV19 to TRBJ2-7, with TRBD2 as a possible D gene (6 bases). Per the germline V gene, CDR1 is LNHDA and CDR2 is SQIVND (reference sequence). The ends were cut back, 3 bases at V and 10 bases at J, with 13 bases in the middle. The CDR3 is made up of 12 amino acids. CDR3 residues: CASSMGSGFQYF. The CDR3 DNA is TGTGCCAGTAGTATGGGCAGCGGGTTTCAGTACTTC. The full variable domain, its missing parts supplied by reference TRBV19 and TRBJ2-7, is DGGITQSPKYLFRKEGQNVTLSCEQNLNHDAMYWYRQDPGQGLRLIYYSQIVNDFQKGDIAEGYSVSREKKESFPLTVTSAQKNPTAFYLCASSMGSGFQYFGPGTRLTVT.

V and J are TRBV6-1 and TRBJ1-5, with D maybe TRBD1 (6 bases). This CDR3 spans 14 amino acids. Germline CDR1 reads MNHNS; CDR2 reads SASEGT. Trimming took off 2 bases at V and 6 bases at J, with 11 bases between the two ends. The CDR3: CASSERGGGQPQHF. The CDR3 coding sequence is TGTGCCAGCAGTGAACGAGGGGGGGGTCAGCCCCAGCATTTT.

The chain combines TRBV9 with TRBJ1-5; tentative D call: TRBD1 (5 bases). Trimming left V 4 bases short and J 1 base short, with 9 bases between. CDR3 length: 14 residues. Germline CDR1 is SGDLS and CDR2 is YYNGEE. The CDR3 is CASSIDSSNQPQHF. The CDR3 DNA is TGTGCCAGCAGCATCGACAGCAGCAATCAGCCCCAGCATTTT. The whole variable domain, remainder taken from reference TRBV9 and TRBJ1-5, is DSGVTQTPKHLITATGQRVTLRCSPRSGDLSVYWYQQSLDQGLQFLIQYYNGEERAKGNILERFSAQQFPDLHSELNLSSLELGDSALYFCASSIDSSNQPQHFGDGTRLSIL.

V and J are TRBV7-2 and TRBJ2-7, with TRBD2 matching over 8 bases. This CDR3 is 15 amino acids long. Germline CDR1 and CDR2: SGHTA and FQGNSA. The junction had 1 base not matched to a gene; V was cut back by 0 bases and J by 0 bases. This CDR3 reads CASSLAGTSSYEQYF. In DNA, the CDR3 is TGTGCCAGCAGCTTAGCGGGGACTAGCTCCTACGAGCAGTACTTC. Looking up the rest from reference TRBV7-2 and TRBJ2-7 gives the full variable domain: GAGVSQSPSNKVTEKGKDVELRCDPISGHTALYWYRQSLGQGLEFLIYFQGNSAPDKSGLPSDRFSAERTGGSVSTLTIQRTQQEDSAVYLCASSLAGTSSYEQYFGPGTRLTVT.

The chain has TRBV7-9 and TRBJ1-4, with 8 bases aligning to TRBD1. Germline assignment: CDR1 SEHNR and CDR2 FQNEAQ (reference sequence). V lost 5 bases and J lost 6; bases outside the gene matches: 11. This CDR3 is 16 amino acids long. The CDR3, as DNA: TGTGCCAGCAGCGACTACGACAGGGGCGAGGATGAAAAACTGTTTTTT. Its protein product is CASSDYDRGEDEKLFF.

The chain has TRBV5-1 and TRBJ2-2, with a weak D call TRBD1 (7 bases). Trimming shortened V by 3 bases and J by 2 bases, and 11 bases separated the two germline ends. The CDR3 contains 15 residues. From germline, CDR1 is SGHRS and CDR2 YFSETQ. The CDR3 spells CASSSRGDNTGELFF. CDR3 bases: TGCGCCAGCAGCTCCAGGGGGGACAACACCGGGGAGCTGTTTTTT.

This clone showed up just once. The chain employs TRBV2 and TRBJ2-1; possibly TRBD2 for D (5 bases). V lost 6 bases and J lost 1, with 16 bases in between. Looked up from germline, CDR1 is SNHLY and CDR2 is FYNNEI. The CDR3 covers 16 residues. CDR3 protein: CASRGVEAKSYNEQFF. CDR3 in DNA: TGTGCCAGCAGGGGCGTGGAGGCAAAATCCTACAATGAGCAGTTCTTC.

The chain uses TRBV5-4 and TRBJ2-1; D is possibly TRBD1 (6 bases). V was shortened by 4 bases and J by 0 bases, with 14 bases between the two germline ends. CDR1 and CDR2 from the germline V gene are SGHNT and YYREEE (reference sequence). The CDR3 consists of 16 residues. The CDR3 nucleotides read TGTGCCAGCAGCGGCGGCCAGGGGAGCTCCTACAATGAGCAGTTCTTC. Amino acids: CASSGGQGSSYNEQFF.

The J gene is TRBJ2-2, the V gene TRBV5-4, with 8 bases that match TRBD2. The CDR3 consists of 16 residues. Germline CDR1 reads SGHNT; CDR2 reads YYREEE (reference sequence). V dropped 0 bases and J dropped 0; count of bases not matched to a gene: 1. CDR3 DNA: TGTGCCAGCAGCTTGGTGCGGGGGGCGAACACCGGGGAGCTGTTTTTT. Its translation: CASSLVRGANTGELFF. Complete variable domain (other parts from reference TRBV5-4 and TRBJ2-2): ETGVTQSPTHLIKTRGQQVTLRCSSQSGHNTVSWYQQALGQGPQFIFQYYREEENGRGNFPPRFSGLQFPNYSSELNVNALELDDSALYLCASSLVRGANTGELFFGEGSRLTVL.

This sequence joins TRBV4-2 and TRBJ2-5, with TRBD2 identical over 8 bases. Trimming at V came to 4 bases and at J to 2 bases, leaving 6 bases not matched to a gene. Germline V lookup: CDR1 LGHNA, CDR2 YNFKEQ. CDR3 length equals 15 residues. As DNA, the CDR3 is TGTGCCAGCAGCCTCCAACGGGGGGGACAAGAGACCCAGTACTTC. This translates into CASSLQRGGQETQYF.

The chain links TRBV7-9 to TRBJ2-3; 12 nucleotides align to TRBD2. With V trimmed by 4 bases and J by 4 bases, 3 bases remained unmatched. The CDR3 spans 15 residues. Germline lookup yields CDR1 SEHNR and CDR2 FQNEAQ (reference sequence). As DNA, the CDR3 is TGTGCCAGCAGCTCCCCTAGCGGGAGGGCAGATACGCAGTATTTT. It codes for CASSSPSGRADTQYF.

The chain carries TRBV10-3 and TRBJ1-1; D is uncertain. The ends were cut back, 0 bases at V and 7 bases at J, with 9 bases in the middle. Germline CDR1 reads ENHRY; CDR2 reads SYGVKD. CDR3 length equals 13 residues. CDR3 nucleotide sequence: TGTGCCATCAGTGAGTCGTTGTACGGTGAAGCTTTCTTT. Its translation is CAISESLYGEAFF.

The chain employs TRBV7-9 and TRBJ2-3; 9 bases agree with TRBD2. V dropped 5 bases and J dropped 6; count of bases not matched to a gene: 9. Germline V CDR1 and CDR2: SEHNR, FQNEAQ (reference sequence). CDR3 length: 15 amino acids. The CDR3 DNA reads TGTGCCAGCAGCCACATAGCGGGAGCGGTGGATACGCAGTATTTT. Translated: CASSHIAGAVDTQYF.